The clone carrying this T cell receptor beta chain was counted at least ten times. Its antigen is still unknown. This sample is part of a study of T-cell reconstitution after alpha-beta-depleted transplantation in children. Germline V CDR1 and CDR2: MNHEY, SVGAGI. Trimming cost V 9 bases and J 3 bases, with 24 bases left between them. CDR3 length: 17 residues. TCRbeta library preparation incorporated unique molecular identifiers. From the PCR reads, TCRdb called clonotypes with MiXCR, one entry per CDR3 protein. The repertoire holds fewer than 350,000 distinct CDR3 sequences, with around 7.1% as singletons. Whole-study results and caveats: At day 60, the high TCRbeta diversity found in some patients originated from recipient T cells and thymic progenitors that had survived. At the one-year point after transplant, T-cell counts and TCRbeta diversity were found to come mostly from T cells that had been newly produced. Reportedly, alpha-beta T cells present about two months post-transplant originated from several hundred expanded clones of graft origin.

Sequences were derived from peripheral blood, sampled 360 days after TCRalphabeta/CD19-depleted stem cell transplant. The TCR originated in a female patient aged 2-15 years who had a stem cell transplant for Fanconi anemia, so the T cells may come from the graft donor. The chain links TRBV6-5 to TRBJ2-1; possible D gene TRBD2, 6 bases. Here the CDR3 DNA reads TGTGCCAGTAAAAGAACGGCCGGGACTTCCTACTACAATGAGCAGTTCTTC. It translates to CASKRTAGTSYYNEQFF.